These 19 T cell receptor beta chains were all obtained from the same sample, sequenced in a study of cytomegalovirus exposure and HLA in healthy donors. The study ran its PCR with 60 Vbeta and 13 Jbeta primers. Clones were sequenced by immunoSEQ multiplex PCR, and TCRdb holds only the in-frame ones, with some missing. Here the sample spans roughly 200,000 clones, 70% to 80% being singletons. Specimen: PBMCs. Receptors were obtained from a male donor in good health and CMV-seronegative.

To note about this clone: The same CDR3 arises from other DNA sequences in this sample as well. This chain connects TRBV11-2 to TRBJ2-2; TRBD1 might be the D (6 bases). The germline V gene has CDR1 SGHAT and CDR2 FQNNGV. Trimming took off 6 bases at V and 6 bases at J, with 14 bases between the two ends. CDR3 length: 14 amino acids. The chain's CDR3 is CASRKQGYPGELFF. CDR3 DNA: TGTGCCAGCAGGAAACAGGGTTACCCCGGGGAGCTGTTTTTT.

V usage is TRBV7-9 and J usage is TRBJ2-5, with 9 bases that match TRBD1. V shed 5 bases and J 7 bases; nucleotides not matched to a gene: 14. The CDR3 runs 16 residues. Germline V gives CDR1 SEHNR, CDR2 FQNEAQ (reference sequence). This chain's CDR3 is CASSTQPGQGLGTQYF. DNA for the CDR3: TGTGCCAGCAGCACCCAACCGGGACAGGGCTTGGGGACCCAGTACTTC.

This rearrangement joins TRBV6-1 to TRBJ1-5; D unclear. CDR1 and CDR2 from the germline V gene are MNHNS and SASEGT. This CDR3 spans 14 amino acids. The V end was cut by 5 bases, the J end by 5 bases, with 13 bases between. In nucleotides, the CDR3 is TGTGCCAGCAGTCCTAGACTCCGGTATCAGCCCCAGCATTTT. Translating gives CASSPRLRYQPQHF.

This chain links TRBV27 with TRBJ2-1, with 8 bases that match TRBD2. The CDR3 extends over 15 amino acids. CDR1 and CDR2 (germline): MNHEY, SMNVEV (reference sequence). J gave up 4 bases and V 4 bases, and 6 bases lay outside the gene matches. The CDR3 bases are TGTGCCAGCAGTTCTCGAGCGGGAGCTTACAATGAGCAGTTCTTC. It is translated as CASSSRAGAYNEQFF.

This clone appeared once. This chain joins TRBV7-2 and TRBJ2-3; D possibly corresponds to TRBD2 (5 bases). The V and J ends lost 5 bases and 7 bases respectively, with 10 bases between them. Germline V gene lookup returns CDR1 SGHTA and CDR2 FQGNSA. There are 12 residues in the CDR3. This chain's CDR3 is CASSLSVNTQYF. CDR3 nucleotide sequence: TGTGCCAGCAGCCTTAGCGTGAATACGCAGTATTTT.

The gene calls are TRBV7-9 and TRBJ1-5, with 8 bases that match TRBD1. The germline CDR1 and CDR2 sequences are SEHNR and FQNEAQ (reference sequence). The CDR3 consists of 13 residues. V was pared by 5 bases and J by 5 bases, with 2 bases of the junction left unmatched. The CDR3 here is CASSLQGDQPQHF. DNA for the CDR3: TGTGCCAGCAGCCTACAGGGGGATCAGCCCCAGCATTTT.

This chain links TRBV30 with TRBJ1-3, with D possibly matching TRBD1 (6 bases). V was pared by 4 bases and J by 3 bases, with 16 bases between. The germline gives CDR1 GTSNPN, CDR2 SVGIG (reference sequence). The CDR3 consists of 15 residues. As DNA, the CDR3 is TGTGCCTGGACCAACGGGCAGGGGTATGGAAACACCATATATTTT. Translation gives CAWTNGQGYGNTIYF.

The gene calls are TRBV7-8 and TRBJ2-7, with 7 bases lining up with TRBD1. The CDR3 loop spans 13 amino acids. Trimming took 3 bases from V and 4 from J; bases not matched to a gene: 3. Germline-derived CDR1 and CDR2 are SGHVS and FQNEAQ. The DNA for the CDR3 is TGTGCCAGCAGCTTTGACAGGGCATACGAGCAGTACTTC. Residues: CASSFDRAYEQYF.

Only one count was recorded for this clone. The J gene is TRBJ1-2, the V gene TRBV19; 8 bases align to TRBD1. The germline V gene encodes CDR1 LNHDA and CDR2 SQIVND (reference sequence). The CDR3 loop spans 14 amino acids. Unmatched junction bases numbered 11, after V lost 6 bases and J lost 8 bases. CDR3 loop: CASRRDRSGGGYTF. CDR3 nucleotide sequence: TGTGCCAGTAGGAGGGACAGGAGTGGCGGCGGCTACACCTTC. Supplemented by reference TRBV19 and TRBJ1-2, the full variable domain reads DGGITQSPKYLFRKEGQNVTLSCEQNLNHDAMYWYRQDPGQGLRLIYYSQIVNDFQKGDIAEGYSVSREKKESFPLTVTSAQKNPTAFYLCASRRDRSGGGYTFGSGTRLTVV.

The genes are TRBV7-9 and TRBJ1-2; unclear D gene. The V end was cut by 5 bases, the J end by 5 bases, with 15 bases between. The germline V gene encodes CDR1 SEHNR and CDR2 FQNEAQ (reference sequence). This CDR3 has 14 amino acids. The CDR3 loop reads CASSPDGRRYGYTF. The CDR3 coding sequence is TGTGCCAGCAGCCCGGACGGGAGACGGTATGGCTACACCTTC.

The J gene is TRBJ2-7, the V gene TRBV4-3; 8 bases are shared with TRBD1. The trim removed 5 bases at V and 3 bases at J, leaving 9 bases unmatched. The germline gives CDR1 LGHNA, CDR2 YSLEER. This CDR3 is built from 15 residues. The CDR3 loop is CASSLVQGGGYEQYF. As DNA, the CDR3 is TGCGCCAGCAGCTTAGTACAGGGGGGAGGCTACGAGCAGTACTTC.

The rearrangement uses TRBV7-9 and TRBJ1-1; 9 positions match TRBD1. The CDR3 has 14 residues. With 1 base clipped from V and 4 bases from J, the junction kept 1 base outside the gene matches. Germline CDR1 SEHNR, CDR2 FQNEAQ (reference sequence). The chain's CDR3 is CASSLEQGATEAFF. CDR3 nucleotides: TGTGCCAGCAGCTTAGAACAGGGGGCCACTGAAGCTTTCTTT.

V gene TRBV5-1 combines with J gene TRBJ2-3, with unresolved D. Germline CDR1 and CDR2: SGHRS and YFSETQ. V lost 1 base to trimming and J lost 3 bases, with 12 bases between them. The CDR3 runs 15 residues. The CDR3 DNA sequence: TGCGCCAGCAGCTTGCGGCAGGCTGGGACAGATACGCAGTATTTT. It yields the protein CASSLRQAGTDTQYF.

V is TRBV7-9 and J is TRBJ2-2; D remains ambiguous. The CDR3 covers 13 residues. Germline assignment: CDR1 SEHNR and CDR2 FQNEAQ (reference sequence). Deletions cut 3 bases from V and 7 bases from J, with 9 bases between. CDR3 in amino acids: CASSLFAYGELFF. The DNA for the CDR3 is TGTGCCAGCAGCTTGTTTGCGTACGGGGAGCTGTTTTTT.

The CDR3 nucleotides read TGTGCCTGGGAGGCAGGGGCGCTCTCCCCGACCTTC. Translating gives CAWEAGALSPTF. The chain carries TRBV30 and TRBJ1-2; TRBD1 might be the D (6 bases). The V end was cut by 5 bases, the J end by 14 bases, with 21 bases between. Germline V gene sequence: CDR1 GTSNPN, CDR2 SVGIG (reference sequence). This CDR3 region has 12 residues.

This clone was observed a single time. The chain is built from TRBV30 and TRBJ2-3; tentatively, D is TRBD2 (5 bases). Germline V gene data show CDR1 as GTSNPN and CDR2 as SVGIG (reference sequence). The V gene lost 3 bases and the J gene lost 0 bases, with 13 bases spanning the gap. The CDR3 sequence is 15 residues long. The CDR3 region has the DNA TGTGCCTGGAGGCACCCACGGACTAGCACAGATACGCAGTATTTT. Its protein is CAWRHPRTSTDTQYF.

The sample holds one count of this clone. The CDR3 here is CASSLLQGGTEAFF. Written as DNA, the CDR3 is TGTGCCAGCAGTTTGCTTCAGGGTGGCACTGAAGCTTTCTTT. The chain uses TRBV28 and TRBJ1-1, with D tentatively TRBD1 (5 bases). There are 14 residues in the CDR3. Germline CDR1 reads MDHEN; CDR2 reads SYDVKM. Trimming shortened V by 3 bases and J by 4 bases, and 12 bases separated the two germline ends.

In DNA, the CDR3 is TGTGCCAGCAGCTTGGCGGGAGGGCCCTACGAGCAGTACTTC. Amino acid sequence: CASSLAGGPYEQYF. The rearrangement joins TRBV7-2 to TRBJ2-7; 9 nucleotides agree with TRBD2. Germline V CDR1 and CDR2: SGHTA, FQGNSA. Losses at the gene ends were 3 bases for V and 2 bases for J; bases not matched to a gene: 2. There are 14 residues in the CDR3.

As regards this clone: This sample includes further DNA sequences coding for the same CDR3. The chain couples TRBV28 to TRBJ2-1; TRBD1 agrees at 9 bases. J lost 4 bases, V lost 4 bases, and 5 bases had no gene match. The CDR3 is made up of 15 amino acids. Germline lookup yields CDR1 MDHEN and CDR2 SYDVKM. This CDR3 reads CASSSPGQGYNEQFF. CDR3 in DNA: TGTGCCAGCAGTTCGCCGGGACAGGGATACAATGAGCAGTTCTTC.